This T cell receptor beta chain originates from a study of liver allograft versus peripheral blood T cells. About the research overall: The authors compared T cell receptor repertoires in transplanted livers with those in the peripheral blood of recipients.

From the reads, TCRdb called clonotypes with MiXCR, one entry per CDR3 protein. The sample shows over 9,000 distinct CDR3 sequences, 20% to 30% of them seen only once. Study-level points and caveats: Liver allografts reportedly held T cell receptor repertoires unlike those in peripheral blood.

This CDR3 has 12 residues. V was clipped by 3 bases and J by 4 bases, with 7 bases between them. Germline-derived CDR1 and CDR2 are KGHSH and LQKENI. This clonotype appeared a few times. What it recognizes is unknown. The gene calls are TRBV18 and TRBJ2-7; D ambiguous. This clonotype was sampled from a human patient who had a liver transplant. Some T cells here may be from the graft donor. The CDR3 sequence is CASSPQKYEQYF. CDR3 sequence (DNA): TGTGCCAGCTCACCTCAAAAGTACGAGCAGTACTTC.